Listed here are 27 T cell receptor beta chains from one sample, sequenced in a study of post-analysis software for immune sequencing data. Study outcomes and limitations: Several TRBV segments, TRBV5-6, TRBV5-1 and TRBV20-1 among them, were found more frequent in patients than controls.

The library was made from cDNA and included unique molecular identifiers. TCRdb re-called the PCR reads through MiXCR, storing one row per CDR3 protein. The table includes roughly 570,000 distinct CDR3 sequences, 34% detected once. No cognate antigen is known for these TCRs. The specimen sequenced was blood. These receptors were obtained from a girl aged 2-17 years with multiple sclerosis.

The chain uses TRBV4-1 and TRBJ1-1, with TRBD1 matching 7 bases. This CDR3 has 16 amino acids. The V segment lost 4 bases and the J segment 1 base; nucleotides outside the gene matches: 9. Per germline, CDR1 MGHRA and CDR2 YSYEKL. The CDR3 region is CASSPLPTGWNTEAFF. The CDR3 DNA reads as TGCGCCAGCAGCCCTTTACCGACAGGGTGGAACACTGAAGCTTTCTTT.

This clonotype was observed many times. The V call is TRBV12-3 or TRBV12-4, the J call TRBJ2-1; TRBD2 matches at 10 bases. The CDR3 runs to 15 residues. Trimming cost V 3 bases and J 10 bases; bases outside gene matches: 9. CDR3 region: CASSFWLAGVGEQFF. CDR3 bases: TGTGCCAGCAGTTTTTGGCTAGCGGGGGTGGGGGAGCAGTTCTTC.

The rearrangement links TRBV20-1 to TRBJ2-7; D gene ambiguous. This CDR3 comprises 12 residues. The ends were cut back, 6 bases at V and 5 bases at J, with 14 bases in the middle. The germline CDR1 and CDR2 sequences are DFQATT and SNEGSKA (reference sequence). CDR3 DNA sequence: TGCAGTGCGGTACCGAAAGCCGACGAGCAGTACTTC. This gives the protein CSAVPKADEQYF.

The chain is built from TRBV5-1 and TRBJ1-4; D not resolved. CDR1 and CDR2 from the germline V gene are SGHRS and YFSETQ. CDR3 size: 16 residues. V lost 4 bases and J 6 bases, leaving 19 bases between the germline ends. CDR3 DNA sequence: TGCGCCAGCAGCCGGCGGAACAGCCTAATAGATGAAAAACTGTTTTTT. Encoded protein: CASSRRNSLIDEKLFF. The full variable domain, its missing parts supplied by reference TRBV5-1 and TRBJ1-4, is KAGVTQTPRYLIKTRGQQVTLSCSPISGHRSVSWYQQTPGQGLQFLFEYFSETQRNKGNFPGRFSGRQFSNSRSEMNVSTLELGDSALYLCASSRRNSLIDEKLFFGSGTQLSVL.

The rearrangement joins TRBV9 to TRBJ2-5, with 8 bases aligning to TRBD1. This CDR3 has 14 residues. J lost 11 bases, V lost 7 bases, and 16 bases had no gene match. Per germline, CDR1 SGDLS and CDR2 YYNGEE. The CDR3 bases are TGTGCCAGCGCAGGGGGCCAGACCTCTTGGGAGCAGTACTTC. Amino acid sequence: CASAGGQTSWEQYF.

This clonotype was counted a few times. This chain uses TRBV10-3 with TRBJ2-3; TRBD1 aligns across 11 bases. J was trimmed by 3 bases and V by 6 bases; bases with no gene match: 2. Looked up from germline, CDR1 is ENHRY and CDR2 is SYGVKD. The length of the CDR3 is 14 residues. As DNA, the CDR3 is TGTGCCATCAGAGGGACAGGGGGTACAGATACGCAGTATTTT. It is translated as CAIRGTGGTDTQYF.

Regarding this clonotype: The junction and the germline gene differ at one end; a read error may be behind it. The chain combines TRBV20-1 with TRBJ2-7; tentative D call: TRBD2 (6 bases). This CDR3 contains 12 residues. CDR1 DFQATT and CDR2 SNEGSKA come from the germline V gene (reference sequence). The CDR3 region has the DNA TGCAGTGCCCAAGGACTAAAGTACGGGCAGTACTTC. Its protein product is CSAQGLKYGQYF.

J is TRBJ2-5 and V is TRBV20-1, with 10 bases identical to TRBD2. The assigned J gene may be wrong: the sequence end matches TRBJ2-1 better. Germline CDR1 reads DFQATT; CDR2 reads SNEGSKA (reference sequence). This CDR3 contains 14 residues. The CDR3 DNA is TGCAGTGCTACGCTAGCGGGGGTTCAAGAGACCCAGTTCTTC. It yields the protein CSATLAGVQETQFF.

This clonotype was recorded a few times. The rearrangement links TRBV7-9 to TRBJ2-5; no clear D. Germline V gene sequence: CDR1 SEHNR, CDR2 FQNEAQ (reference sequence). The CDR3 totals 13 residues. V was shortened by 1 base and J by 2 bases, with 5 bases between the two germline ends. CDR3 in DNA: TGTGCCAGCAGCTTAGAGGCTCAAGAGACCCAGTACTTC. It translates to CASSLEAQETQYF. Full variable domain (outside the CDR3, taken from reference TRBV7-9 and TRBJ2-5): DTGVSQNPRHKITKRGQNVTFRCDPISEHNRLYWYRQTLGQGPEFLTYFQNEAQLEKSRLLSDRFSAERPKGSFSTLEIQRTEQGDSAMYLCASSLEAQETQYFGPGTRLLVL.

The chain links TRBV6-1 to TRBJ2-3; 9 bases agree with TRBD2. Germline assignment: CDR1 MNHNS and CDR2 SASEGT. The length of the CDR3 is 17 residues. Losses at the gene ends were 2 bases for V and 2 bases for J; bases not matched to a gene: 8. The CDR3 DNA sequence: TGTGCCAGCAGTGAAACGGGGCTAGCGGGGCTCACAGATACGCAGTATTTT. It yields the protein CASSETGLAGLTDTQYF.

There are a few counts of this clonotype. The genes are TRBV20-1 and TRBJ2-5; the match to TRBD2 covers 11 bases. The CDR3 totals 16 residues. Unmatched junction bases numbered 11, after V lost 6 bases and J lost 2 bases. Germline V lookup: CDR1 DFQATT, CDR2 SNEGSKA (reference sequence). The CDR3 coding sequence is TGCAGTGCCCAAAGGTGGGCTAGCGGGGGGCAAGAGACCCAGTACTTC. It specifies CSAQRWASGGQETQYF.

The chain has TRBV20-1 and TRBJ1-5; no reliable D call. V lost 1 base to trimming and J lost 5 bases, with 18 bases between them. Germline V gene lookup returns CDR1 DFQATT and CDR2 SNEGSKA (reference sequence). The CDR3 has 16 amino acids. CDR3 bases: TGCAGTGCTAGAGCGGTAGGGCGGATCTTGGATCAGCCCCAGCATTTT. This translates into CSARAVGRILDQPQHF.

Concerning this clonotype itself: This could be a read error, since a much larger clone is one nucleotide away. The chain employs TRBV5-1 and TRBJ2-5; D is perhaps TRBD1 (6 bases). CDR3 size: 14 residues. Per the germline V gene, CDR1 is SGHRS and CDR2 is YFSETQ. The CDR3 nucleotides are TGCGCCAGCAGCGCTACAGGGTACCAAGAGGCCCAGTACTTC. Its protein product is CASSATGYQEAQYF.

This clonotype was found a few times. This chain joins TRBV18 and TRBJ2-5; 8 bases agree with TRBD1. Looked up from germline, CDR1 is KGHSH and CDR2 is LQKENI. The length of the CDR3 is 15 residues. J lost 5 bases, V lost 3 bases, and 8 bases had no gene match. The CDR3 nucleotides read TGTGCCAGCTCACCGATCGGACAGGGTAGTGAGACCCAGTACTTC. It encodes CASSPIGQGSETQYF.

The chain couples TRBV18 to TRBJ1-4, with D unclear. The CDR3 length is 16 residues. Looked up from germline, CDR1 is KGHSH and CDR2 is LQKENI. Trimming cost V 1 base and J 5 bases, with 14 bases left between them. This CDR3 reads CASSPQATILNEKLFF. CDR3 in DNA: TGTGCCAGCTCACCACAGGCGACGATTCTGAATGAAAAACTGTTTTTT.

This clonotype was detected a few times. This chain links TRBV12-3 or TRBV12-4 with TRBJ2-5, with D possibly matching TRBD1 (6 bases). There are 14 residues in the CDR3. Trimming cost V 6 bases and J 5 bases, with 16 bases left between them. CDR3 region: CASSLAGATETQYF. CDR3 in DNA: TGTGCCAGCAGCCTGGCAGGGGCGACCGAGACCCAGTACTTC.

Regarding this clonotype: Its ends do not fully match the called genes, so a read error is possible. The chain employs TRBV20-1 and TRBJ1-2; D might be TRBD1 (6 bases). Germline CDR1 is DFQATT and CDR2 is SNEGSKA (reference sequence). The CDR3 is 14 amino acids. The CDR3 bases are TGCAGTGCTCCAAACCTACAGGGTTCCTATGGCCACACCTTC. This encodes CSAPNLQGSYGHTF.

This clonotype has a handful of counts. The V call is TRBV29-1, the J call TRBJ2-6, with TRBD2 identical over 7 bases. The junction had 5 bases not matched to a gene; V was cut back by 6 bases and J by 0 bases. Germline CDR1 is SQVTM and CDR2 is ANQGSEA. The CDR3 runs 15 residues. The CDR3 sequence: CSVRRGDSGANVLTF. The CDR3 DNA is TGCAGCGTCCGACGGGGGGACTCTGGGGCCAACGTCCTGACTTTC. The complete variable domain, with remaining parts taken from reference TRBV29-1 and TRBJ2-6, reads SAVISQKPSRDICQRGTSLTIQCQVDSQVTMMFWYRQQPGQSLTLIATANQGSEATYESGFVIDKFPISRPNLTFSTLTVSNMSPEDSSIYLCSVRRGDSGANVLTFGAGSRLTVL.

Worth noting for this clonotype: The junction differs from germline at one of its ends, possibly a read error. The chain carries TRBV12-3 or TRBV12-4 and TRBJ1-2; a weak D match, TRBD1 (6 bases). The CDR3 totals 14 residues. CDR3 coding DNA: TGTGCCAGCAGTTTAACCGACAGGTTCTATGACTACACCTTC. As protein: CASSLTDRFYDYTF.

This clonotype was seen once. Its ends do not fully match the called genes, so a read error is possible. The chain joins TRBV4-1 to TRBJ2-7, with no clear D. This CDR3 comprises 15 residues. The germline CDR1 and CDR2 sequences are MGHRA and YSYEKL. In nucleotides, the CDR3 is TGCGCCCGCAGCCCGACCTCGGGCCAACTCCTCGAGCAGTACTTC. It is translated as CARSPTSGQLLEQYF.

The chain recombines TRBV13 with TRBJ2-7, with TRBD1 identical over 10 bases. The V segment lost 5 bases and the J segment 3 bases; nucleotides outside the gene matches: 7. CDR1 PRHDT and CDR2 FYEKMQ come from the germline V gene (reference sequence). This CDR3 is built from 15 residues. The CDR3 spells CASSLPGTGDYEQYF. The CDR3 DNA reads as TGTGCCAGCAGCCTCCCCGGGACAGGGGACTACGAGCAGTACTTC.

This clonotype was recorded a few times. The chain employs TRBV6-2 or TRBV6-3 and TRBJ2-5; 7 bases are a match to TRBD2. The CDR3 runs 15 residues. Germline CDR1 reads MNHEY; CDR2 reads SVGEGT. The V segment lost 6 bases and the J segment 4 bases; nucleotides outside the gene matches: 11. CDR3 region: CASSLLGGSGETQYF. The CDR3 DNA follows: TGTGCCAGCAGCCTTCTCGGGGGGTCCGGAGAGACCCAGTACTTC.

This clonotype was found a few times. The chain couples TRBV6-5 to TRBJ2-6; tentatively, D is TRBD2 (7 bases). Trimming removed 1 base at V and 4 bases at J, with 20 bases between. The germline V gene has CDR1 MNHEY and CDR2 SVGAGI. The CDR3 has 19 amino acids. The CDR3 DNA sequence: TGTGCCAGCAGTTACTACGGAGGGGGGGGCCTAGGAGGGGCCAACGTCCTGACTTTC. Its translation: CASSYYGGGGLGGANVLTF.

This clonotype showed up just a few times. The chain links TRBV4-1 to TRBJ2-5, with D perhaps matching TRBD2 (6 bases). The CDR3 contains 16 residues. V dropped 1 base and J dropped 3 bases, with 15 bases sitting between them. In germline, CDR1 is MGHRA, CDR2 YSYEKL. The CDR3 coding sequence is TGCGCCAGCAGCCAAGTCCCGCTAGCGCGAGAAGAGACCCAGTACTTC. This translates into CASSQVPLAREETQYF.

The CDR3: CASGDGGASNEQFF. As DNA, the CDR3 is TGCGCCAGCGGCGACGGGGGGGCATCCAATGAGCAGTTCTTC. This chain links TRBV10-1 with TRBJ2-1; the match to TRBD2 covers 8 bases. J lost 6 bases, V lost 8 bases, and 9 bases had no gene match. The CDR3 covers 14 residues. Germline-derived CDR1 and CDR2 are WNHNN and SYGVQD (reference sequence).

This clonotype turned up a few times. This chain joins TRBV20-1 and TRBJ2-3; 8 bases are shared with TRBD1. This CDR3 is built from 17 residues. With 3 bases clipped from V and 4 bases from J, the junction kept 15 bases outside the gene matches. CDR1 and CDR2 (germline): DFQATT, SNEGSKA (reference sequence). The CDR3 nucleotides are TGCAGTGCTAGCAACCGACAGGGGTTTCGGTTGGCAGATACGCAGTATTTT. Residues: CSASNRQGFRLADTQYF.

This clonotype occurred a few times. The rearrangement links TRBV15 to TRBJ2-1; possibly TRBD1 or TRBD2 for D (5 bases each). The CDR3 length is 13 residues. CDR1 LNHNV and CDR2 YYDKDF come from the germline V gene (reference sequence). Trimming took 0 bases from V and 10 from J, leaving 10 bases between them. CDR3 loop: CATSRDEGREQFF. As DNA, the CDR3 is TGTGCCACCAGCAGAGACGAGGGGCGAGAGCAGTTCTTC.